These 19 T cell receptor beta chains were all obtained from the same sample, sequenced in a study of control samples from healthy donors and cancer patients. Libraries were prepared by immunoSEQ multiplex PCR; TCRdb keeps only in-frame clonotypes and omits some of them. The data hold 85,000 to 95,000 clones, with approximately 78% observed a single time. Sequenced sample: blood. The receptors stem from an older woman in good health.

As concerns this clone: The same CDR3 is also encoded by other DNA sequences in this sample. This chain connects TRBV3-1 (or the pseudogene TRBV3-2) to TRBJ1-1; D not certain. This CDR3 contains 12 residues. Trimming took 4 bases from V and 2 from J, leaving 5 bases between them. Per germline, CDR1 LGHDT and CDR2 YNNKEL (reference sequence). The CDR3 protein is CASSRLNTEAFF. DNA for the CDR3: TGTGCCAGCAGCCGACTTAACACTGAAGCTTTCTTT.

The J gene is TRBJ2-5, the V gene TRBV12-3 or TRBV12-4, with a weak D call TRBD1 (5 bases). The ends were cut back, 4 bases at V and 9 bases at J, with 12 bases in the middle. The CDR3 is 12 amino acids. CDR3 sequence: CASSWGEGAQYF. CDR3 in DNA: TGTGCCAGCAGTTGGGGTGAAGGGGCCCAGTACTTC.

J is TRBJ2-3 and V is TRBV24-1; D is perhaps TRBD2 (5 bases). The CDR3 is 14 amino acids. Between the trimmed V and J ends, which lost 3 bases and 1 base, there was a span of 7 bases. The germline V gene encodes CDR1 KGHDR and CDR2 SFDVKD. CDR3 bases: TGTGCCACCAGTGATCCCGGGGGCACAGATACGCAGTATTTT. Protein: CATSDPGGTDTQYF.

This clone was observed a few times. The chain has TRBV6-1 and TRBJ2-1; D unclear. Trimming stripped 3 bases from V and 9 bases from J, with 12 bases between. The length of the CDR3 is 13 residues. Germline V CDR1 and CDR2: MNHNS, SASEGT. CDR3 in DNA: TGTGCCAGCAGTGATATAGGGTTTTTTGAGCAGTTCTTC. It is translated as CASSDIGFFEQFF.

This clone was found many times. The V gene is TRBV5-1, the J gene TRBJ1-2, with 7 nucleotides matching TRBD1. Trimming cost V 2 bases and J 7 bases; bases outside gene matches: 2. Germline lookup yields CDR1 SGHRS and CDR2 YFSETQ. The CDR3 totals 12 residues. CDR3 loop: CASSLQGFGYTF. Written as DNA, the CDR3 is TGCGCCAGCAGCTTACAGGGGTTTGGCTACACCTTC.

The genes are TRBV6-6 and TRBJ1-2; D unresolved. This CDR3 comprises 13 residues. The germline V and J ends were trimmed by 2 bases and 2 bases, with 6 bases remaining between them. Germline CDR1 reads MNHNY; CDR2 reads SVGAGI (reference sequence). CDR3 bases: TGTGCCAGCAGTTACGGCCCCAACTATGGCTACACCTTC. Translating gives CASSYGPNYGYTF.

V and J are TRBV24-1 and TRBJ2-3; D perhaps matches TRBD2 (6 bases). The CDR3 is made up of 17 amino acids. Between the trimmed V and J ends, which lost 2 bases and 3 bases, there was a span of 17 bases. Germline loops: CDR1 KGHDR, CDR2 SFDVKD. The CDR3 DNA follows: TGTGCCACCAGTGATTCGGGCCCGGAGGGGATGACAGATACGCAGTATTTT. The encoded protein is CATSDSGPEGMTDTQYF.

CDR3 coding DNA: TGTGCCAGCAGCTTGGTGGCAGGGAGGAGTGAAAAACTGTTTTTT. The encoded protein is CASSLVAGRSEKLFF. V is TRBV5-5 and J is TRBJ1-4, with D possibly being TRBD1 (5 bases). This CDR3 is 15 amino acids long. From germline, CDR1 is SGHKS and CDR2 YYEKEE (reference sequence). V was cut by 0 bases and J by 7 bases, with 13 bases left in between. Variable domain in full (rest from reference TRBV5-5 and TRBJ1-4): DAGVTQSPTHLIKTRGQQVTLRCSPISGHKSVSWYQQVLGQGPQFIFQYYEKEERGRGNFPDRFSARQFPNYSSELNVNALLLGDSALYLCASSLVAGRSEKLFFGSGTQLSVL.

The rearrangement links TRBV2 to TRBJ2-2, with 7 bases fitting TRBD2. The CDR3 is made up of 15 amino acids. J was trimmed by 0 bases and V by 6 bases; bases with no gene match: 4. CDR1 is SNHLY and CDR2 is FYNNEI in the germline V gene. The CDR3 sequence is CASRREGTNTGELFF. Here the CDR3 DNA reads TGTGCCAGCAGAAGGGAGGGGACGAACACCGGGGAGCTGTTTTTT.

The V call is TRBV5-1, the J call TRBJ2-3; TRBD2 matches at 10 bases. This CDR3 comprises 15 residues. Trimming cost V 2 bases and J 3 bases; bases outside gene matches: 3. Germline values: CDR1 SGHRS, CDR2 YFSETQ. The chain's CDR3 is CASSLFSGGTDTQYF. The CDR3 coding sequence is TGCGCCAGCAGCTTATTTAGCGGGGGGACAGATACGCAGTATTTT. The whole variable domain, remainder taken from reference TRBV5-1 and TRBJ2-3, is KAGVTQTPRYLIKTRGQQVTLSCSPISGHRSVSWYQQTPGQGLQFLFEYFSETQRNKGNFPGRFSGRQFSNSRSEMNVSTLELGDSALYLCASSLFSGGTDTQYFGPGTRLTVL.

The chain couples TRBV18 to TRBJ2-1; 15 bases agree with TRBD2. Trimming at V came to 2 bases and at J to 7 bases, leaving 6 bases not matched to a gene. This CDR3 contains 17 residues. Germline V gene sequence: CDR1 KGHSH, CDR2 LQKENI. Here the CDR3 reads CASSPGLAGGRGNEQFF. CDR3 nucleotides: TGTGCCAGCTCACCAGGACTAGCGGGAGGGAGGGGTAATGAGCAGTTCTTC.

The rearrangement joins TRBV7-2 to TRBJ2-7, with 10 positions matching TRBD2. This CDR3 region has 17 residues. V shed 5 bases and J 0 bases; nucleotides not matched to a gene: 10. Germline V gives CDR1 SGHTA, CDR2 FQGNSA. CDR3 nucleotide sequence: TGTGCCAGCAGCATAGGCCTGTCTAGCGGGGGCTCCTACGAGCAGTACTTC. This sequence encodes CASSIGLSSGGSYEQYF.

The chain couples TRBV2 to TRBJ2-7; TRBD2 agrees at 7 bases. This CDR3 is 14 amino acids long. The trim removed 3 bases at V and 7 bases at J, leaving 9 bases unmatched. Germline V gene lookup returns CDR1 SNHLY and CDR2 FYNNEI. The DNA of the CDR3 is TGTGCCAGCAGTGAGGGGACTACCCTCGGAGAGCAGTACTTC. It translates to CASSEGTTLGEQYF.

This clone appeared a few times. The chain carries TRBV19 and TRBJ2-3; a weak D match, TRBD1 (6 bases). Germline CDR1 and CDR2: LNHDA and SQIVND (reference sequence). The CDR3 spans 12 residues. Trimming took 4 bases from V and 4 from J, leaving 6 bases between them. CDR3 protein: CASSTGADTQYF. The CDR3 nucleotides read TGTGCCAGTAGTACAGGGGCAGATACGCAGTATTTT.

The chain joins TRBV6-2 or TRBV6-3 to TRBJ2-5; 10 bases line up with TRBD2. The CDR3 totals 18 residues. Germline V CDR1 and CDR2: MNHEY, SVGEGT. The ends lost 2 bases at V and 6 bases at J; junction bases unmatched: 15. DNA for the CDR3: TGTGCCAGCAGTTACCCTACCAGGACTAGCGGAGTCATTAAGACCCAGTACTTC. This encodes CASSYPTRTSGVIKTQYF.

This clone was counted between two and nine times. The rearrangement joins TRBV6-5 to TRBJ2-1, with TRBD2 matching over 10 bases. Trimming cost V 9 bases and J 9 bases; bases outside gene matches: 8. In germline, CDR1 is MNHEY, CDR2 SVGAGI. The CDR3 spans 13 residues. CDR3 sequence: CASGSGRSGEQFF. For the CDR3, the DNA is TGTGCCAGTGGTAGCGGGAGGAGCGGTGAGCAGTTCTTC.

This clone was seen only a few times. This chain connects TRBV7-9 to TRBJ1-4; TRBD1 aligns across 9 bases. The V gene end was trimmed by 5 bases and the J gene end by 6 bases; junction bases not matched to a gene: 7. Germline V CDR1 and CDR2: SEHNR, FQNEAQ (reference sequence). The CDR3 has 15 residues. CDR3 residues: CASSPLQGAHEKLFF. The CDR3 DNA reads TGTGCCAGCAGCCCGTTACAGGGGGCGCATGAAAAACTGTTTTTT. The full variable domain, completed using reference TRBV7-9 and TRBJ1-4, is DTGVSQNPRHKITKRGQNVTFRCDPISEHNRLYWYRQTLGQGPEFLTYFQNEAQLEKSRLLSDRFSAERPKGSFSTLEIQRTEQGDSAMYLCASSPLQGAHEKLFFGSGTQLSVL.

The chain has TRBV27 and TRBJ1-3; 8 nucleotides agree with TRBD1. The CDR3 sequence is 14 residues long. Germline CDR1 and CDR2: MNHEY and SMNVEV (reference sequence). The V and J ends lost 6 bases and 2 bases, in that order; junction bases with no gene match: 3. This CDR3 reads CASRKTGAGNTIYF. The DNA of the CDR3 is TGTGCCAGCAGAAAGACAGGGGCTGGAAACACCATATATTTT.

This clone was picked up one time. The chain employs TRBV18 and TRBJ2-1; 7 nucleotides line up with TRBD2. The V and J ends lost 0 bases and 7 bases, in that order; junction bases with no gene match: 9. The CDR3 loop spans 16 amino acids. Germline V gene sequence: CDR1 KGHSH, CDR2 LQKENI. CDR3: CASSPPPGRAGNEQFF. CDR3 nucleotide sequence: TGTGCCAGCTCACCACCTCCAGGGAGGGCTGGAAATGAGCAGTTCTTC.